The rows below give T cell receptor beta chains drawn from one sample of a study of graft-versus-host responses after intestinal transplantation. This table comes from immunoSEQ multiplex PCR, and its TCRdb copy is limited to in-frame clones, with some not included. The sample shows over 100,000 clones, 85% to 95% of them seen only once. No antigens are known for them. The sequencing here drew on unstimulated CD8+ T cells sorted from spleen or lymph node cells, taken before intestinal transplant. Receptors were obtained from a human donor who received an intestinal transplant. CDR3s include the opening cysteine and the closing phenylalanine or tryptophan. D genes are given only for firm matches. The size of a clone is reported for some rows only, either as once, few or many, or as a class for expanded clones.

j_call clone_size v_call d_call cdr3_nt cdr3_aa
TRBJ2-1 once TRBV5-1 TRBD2 TGCGCCAGCAGCTTAGGGCTAGCGGGAGGTCGCAATGAGCAGTTCTTC CASSLGLAGGRNEQFF
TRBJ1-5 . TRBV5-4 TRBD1 TGTGCCAGCAGCACCGGGACAGGGCACAATCAGCCCCAGCATTTT CASSTGTGHNQPQHF
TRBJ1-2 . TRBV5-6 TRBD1 TGTGCCAGCGATATAGGACAGGGAAGGAGTTTTTATGGCTACACCTTC CASDIGQGRSFYGYTF
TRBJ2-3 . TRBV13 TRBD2 TGTGCCAGCATGGCTAGCGGGGACACAGATACGCAGTATTTT CASMASGDTDTQYF
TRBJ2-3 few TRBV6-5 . TGTGCCAGCAGTGGTGGTTATCCTATCACAGATACGCAGTATTTT CASSGGYPITDTQYF
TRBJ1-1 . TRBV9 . TGTGCCAGCAGCGTGGGGTCCGGGTCTGAAGCTTTCTTT CASSVGSGSEAFF
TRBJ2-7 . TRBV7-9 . TGTGCCAGCAGCTTTGTCGGACAAACCTACGAGCAGTACTTC CASSFVGQTYEQYF
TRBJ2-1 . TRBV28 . TGTGCCAGCAGTCAAGGGAGTGAGCAGTTCTTC CASSQGSEQFF
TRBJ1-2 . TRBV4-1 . TGCGCCAGCAGCCAAGATAGCGGTTCCAACTATGGCTACACCTTC CASSQDSGSNYGYTF
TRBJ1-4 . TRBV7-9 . TGTGCCAGCAGCCCCATGACAGGAACTAATGAAAAACTGTTTTTT CASSPMTGTNEKLFF